This T cell receptor beta chain was observed in a study of identical twins. Study-wide results and caveats: Interpretation of the results relied on cross-sectional statistical analysis and not on following the same donors. The study found weaker excess twin sharing in beta out-of-frame sequences.

The CDR3 runs to 18 residues. Germline V gene lookup returns CDR1 SNHLY and CDR2 FYNNEI. J gave up 0 bases and V 6 bases, and 11 bases lay outside the gene matches. This clonotype has just a few counts. Its matching antigen is unknown. Unique molecular identifiers were present on the cDNA, which also gained a universal primer site by template switching. TCRdb independently ran MiXCR on the 5' RACE reads; one entry per CDR3 protein. The table shows roughly 350,000 distinct CDR3 sequences, with approximately 10% occurring only once. Sequenced sample: naive T cells sorted from blood. The chain uses TRBV2 and TRBJ2-6; 7 bases line up with TRBD1. The TCR sequence derives from a woman aged 50 to 65 in good health. This CDR3 reads CASSQGGSPLSGANVLTF. CDR3 nucleotides: TGTGCCAGCAGCCAAGGGGGCTCCCCTCTCTCTGGGGCCAACGTCCTGACTTTC.